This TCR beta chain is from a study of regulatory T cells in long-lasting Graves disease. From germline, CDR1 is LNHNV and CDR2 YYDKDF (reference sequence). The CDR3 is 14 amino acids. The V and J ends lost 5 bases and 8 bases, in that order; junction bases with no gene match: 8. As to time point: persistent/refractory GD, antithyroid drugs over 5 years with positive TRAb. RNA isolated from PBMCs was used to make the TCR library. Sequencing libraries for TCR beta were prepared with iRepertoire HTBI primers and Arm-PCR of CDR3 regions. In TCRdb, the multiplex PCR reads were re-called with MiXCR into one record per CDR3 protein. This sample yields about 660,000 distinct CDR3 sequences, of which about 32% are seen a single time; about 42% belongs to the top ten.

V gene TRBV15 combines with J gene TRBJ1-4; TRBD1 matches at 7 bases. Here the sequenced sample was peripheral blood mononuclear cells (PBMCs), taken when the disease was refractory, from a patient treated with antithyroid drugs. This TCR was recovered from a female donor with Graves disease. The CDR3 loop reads CATSRTGGEEKLFF. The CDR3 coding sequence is TGTGCCACCAGCCGGACAGGCGGAGAGGAAAAACTGTTTTTT.